A single sample gave rise to the 4 T cell receptor beta chains below, sequenced in a study of T cells in Graves' hyperthyroidism and ophthalmopathy. RNA transcripts gave rise to amplified TCR beta CDR3 regions. HTBI primers were used for first-round RT-PCR of the TCR CDR3. TCRdb re-analysed the multiplex PCR reads in MiXCR, keeping a single row per CDR3 protein. This sample has about 610,000 distinct CDR3 sequences, with roughly 14% found just once. Sample: blood. These receptors came from a woman in her thirties or forties with Graves' ophthalmopathy.

This clonotype occurred a few times. The V and J genes are TRBV6-1 and TRBJ1-5; D gene ambiguous. This CDR3 has 14 residues. Germline-derived CDR1 and CDR2 are MNHNS and SASEGT. V lost 4 bases and J lost 7, with 14 bases in between. CDR3 in amino acids: CASSGSEEGQPQHF. CDR3 bases: TGTGCCAGCAGTGGGTCTGAGGAAGGGCAGCCCCAGCATTTT.

CDR3 residues: CASTVDGTSGRETQYF. In DNA form, the CDR3 reads TGTGCCAGCACCGTTGACGGGACATCGGGTCGAGAGACCCAGTACTTC. The rearrangement uses TRBV11-2 and TRBJ2-5; a weak D match, TRBD1 (6 bases). The CDR3 length is 16 residues. Germline V gene data show CDR1 as SGHAT and CDR2 as FQNNGV. V lost 7 bases and J lost 4, with 22 bases in between.

This clonotype was observed many times. The V call is TRBV28, the J call TRBJ2-7, with 10 bases lining up with TRBD1. The germline gives CDR1 MDHEN, CDR2 SYDVKM. The J segment lost 1 base and the V segment lost 7 bases, leaving 4 bases of the junction unmatched. The CDR3 runs 14 residues. CDR3 protein: CASIRTGGSYEQYF. The CDR3 bases are TGTGCCAGCATTCGGACAGGGGGTTCCTACGAGCAGTACTTC. Combining the CDR3 with reference TRBV28 and TRBJ2-7 gives the whole variable domain DVKVTQSSRYLVKRTGEKVFLECVQDMDHENMFWYRQDPGLGLRLIYFSYDVKMKEKGDIPEGYSVSREKKERFSLILESASTNQTSMYLCASIRTGGSYEQYFGPGTRLTVT.

There are many counts of this clonotype. The chain couples TRBV28 to TRBJ1-5; no firm D call. The CDR3 has 15 amino acids. Trimming stripped 1 base from V and 0 bases from J, with 7 bases between. Germline assignment: CDR1 MDHEN and CDR2 SYDVKM. The CDR3 bases are TGTGCCAGCAGTTTATACGAGGATAGCAATCAGCCCCAGCATTTT. Translated, it gives CASSLYEDSNQPQHF.